This T cell receptor (beta chain) was documented in a study of OX40 agonist ivuxolimab in advanced cancers. Study summary: A mean age of roughly 66 years, range about 23 to 90, was recorded, and roughly 80% were male. Prior anti-PD-1, anti-PD-L1 or anti-CTLA-4 therapy did not bar entry, and about 40% had some. Study results and limitations: On average, CD8+ T cells showed a greater number of expanded clones than CD4+.

This clone was observed once. Its antigen is as yet unknown. Repertoires were generated with immunoSEQ multiplex PCR, while TCRdb's copy carries only in-frame clones and drops some. The sample shows 100,000 or so clones, 70% to 85% of them seen only once. On cycle 4 day 1 and cycle 7 day 1, as well as at baseline, blood was sampled. Germline-derived CDR1 and CDR2 are SGHRS and YFSETQ. The ends were cut back, 1 base at V and 3 bases at J, with 7 bases in the middle. This CDR3 spans 13 amino acids. The TCR sequence derives from an adult with an advanced solid tumor such as melanoma, head and neck, liver or kidney cancer. The J gene is TRBJ1-1, the V gene TRBV5-1, with D unclear. The sample consisted of CD4+ or CD8+ T cells sorted from blood, taken in a trial of the OX40 agonist ivuxolimab. As DNA, the CDR3 is TGCGCCAGCAGCTTGTCGGTGGACACTGAAGCTTTCTTT. Protein sequence: CASSLSVDTEAFF.